This TCR beta chain was found in a study of post-analysis software for immune sequencing data. Overall study: Included courses were relapsing-remitting and secondary progressive multiple sclerosis; progressive-relapsing multiple sclerosis was also included. Findings and caveats of the study: Several TRBV segments (TRBV5-6, TRBV5-1 and TRBV20-1 among them) occurred more frequently in patients than in controls.

Germline assignment: CDR1 SNHLY and CDR2 FYNNEI. The CDR3 contains 14 residues. V was pared by 7 bases and J by 7 bases, with 9 bases of the junction left unmatched. Remarks on this clonotype: Its antigen is undetermined.

Included in the TCR beta cDNA libraries were unique molecular identifiers. TCRdb independently ran MiXCR on the PCR reads; one entry per CDR3 protein. The sample yields fewer than 850,000 distinct CDR3 sequences, roughly 30% seen once. This TCR was recovered from a girl between 5 and 17 years old with multiple sclerosis. Sequences were obtained from blood. V usage is TRBV2 and J usage is TRBJ2-1, with 8 bases fitting TRBD2. Here the CDR3 DNA reads TGTGCCAGCACGCGGGGGGAAGCTTGGAATGAGCAGTTCTTC. It specifies CASTRGEAWNEQFF.